The rows below give T cell receptor beta chains drawn from one sample of a study of T cells after yellow fever vaccination. TCRdb independently ran MiXCR on the 5' RACE reads; one entry per CDR3 protein. The table has tens of thousands of distinct CDR3 sequences, 5% to 8% seen once. Here the sequenced sample was CD8+ T cells sorted from PBMCs, taken about 41 days after the first yellow fever vaccination. These receptor sequences come from a man between 18 and 35 years old who received the YFV17D yellow fever vaccine. The CDR3 runs from the conserved cysteine through the conserved F or W.

V,CDR3
TRBV28,CASTPFGAGQFF
TRBV12-3/TRBV12-4,CATLSGGRPGELFF
TRBV28,CASNPQGGDTQYF
TRBV2,CASSETGGDTQYF
TRBV20-1,CSATLLGGAVGEQFF
TRBV24-1,CATSDFSGGNEQFF
TRBV7-2,CASSYGTSFGELFF
TRBV7-2,CASGTQKEDGGSTDTQYF
TRBV7-6,CASSLDPRDPSGNTIYF
TRBV15,CATGQGESYNEQFF
TRBV7-6,CASSLSHEADTQYF
TRBV4-2,CASSPTLTGELFF
TRBV6-5,CASSFTGGYYEQYF
TRBV7-6,CASSSQYSGVYEQYF
TRBV5-4,CASSPWPRNEQFF
TRBV20-1,CSAIENTEAFF
TRBV29-1,CSVEGGAEYEQFF
TRBV20-1,CSATKWNEQFF
TRBV4-1,CASSQEGAGQGDQPQHF
TRBV29-1,CSFFTMATRETQYF
TRBV19,CASSIKPLLQGYNEQFF
TRBV6-5,CASSHSRGLSTEAFF
TRBV4-1,CASSQVGAGGRIYNEQFF
TRBV6-2/TRBV6-3,CAAARGNSYEQYF
TRBV9,CASSVEGGLGGADTQYF
TRBV7-8,CASSLRFWDRGNGETQYF
TRBV12-3/TRBV12-4,CASSYLTAYNEQFF
TRBV6-1,CASSEVPGIPADNEQFF
TRBV20-1,CCARGLAGVSSYNEQFF
TRBV3-1,CASSQVLGLGPYEQYF
TRBV20-1,CSASGGYNEQFF
TRBV12-5,CASGTREDYGYTF
TRBV19,CASSIRTVSYNEQFF
TRBV5-1,CASSAGQGARETQYF
TRBV5-1,CASRAGNSGANVLTF
TRBV6-2/TRBV6-3,CASRRRGGTGPGDTQYF
TRBV10-2,CASREDSPYGYTF
TRBV30,CAWSGILAVTDTQYF
TRBV19,CASETGGGEQFF
TRBV7-3,CASSSGLAGVRNQETQYF
TRBV20-1,CSARGDRIDSYGYTF
TRBV6-2/TRBV6-3,CASSYRTGSAKNIQYF
TRBV28,CATSGRDSGANVLTF
TRBV5-5,CASSLVGWSNQPQHF
TRBV7-7,CASSLGGAADEQFF
TRBV20-1,CSASSRSEGSNQPQHF
TRBV7-9,CASSLGPGANTEAFF
TRBV12-3/TRBV12-4,CASSPPGLADNEQFF
TRBV6-5,CASSYSSRGNTEAFF
TRBV2,CASRESGGSLEQYF